These T cell receptor beta chains were read from a single sample in a study of metastatic and nonmetastatic thyroid tumors. TCRdb called clones again from the PCR reads with MiXCR. The sample records about 30,000 clones, around a quarter being singletons. The sequenced sample consisted of blood. The receptors shown here come from a female donor with papillary thyroid cancer or a benign thyroid nodule (not recorded which). Some clones in this sample may be carry-over from other donors' samples. Both conserved end residues are part of each CDR3. The D gene is left open where the match is weak. Not every row has a clone size; where given, it reads once, few, many or a size class.

>many|TRBD1|TRBJ1-2|TRBV10-3
TGTGCCATCAGTGAGTCGATGGGACAGGGCTCCTCGAGCTACACCTTC
CAISESMGQGSSSYTF
>.|.|TRBJ1-3|TRBV20-1
TGCAGTGCTAGAGATATGACACTTGGAAACACCATATATTTT
CSARDMTLGNTIYF
>many|.|TRBJ1-1|TRBV20-1
TGCAGTGCTAATCCACCCTACGGGGGAAAGAACACTGAAGCTTTCTTT
CSANPPYGGKNTEAFF
>many|TRBD1|TRBJ1-1|TRBV27
TGTGCCAGCACAACCTCAGGGGGGGGCACTGAAGCTTTCTTT
CASTTSGGGTEAFF
>many|.|TRBJ1-4|TRBV5-1
TGCGCCAGCAGCTTGGGTTTCGGGACGGATAATGAAAAACTGTTTTTT
CASSLGFGTDNEKLFF
>many|TRBD2|TRBJ2-3|TRBV7-2
TGTGCCAGCAGACCCGGGGGGGTAGCGGGTACGCAGTATTTT
CASRPGGVAGTQYF
>many|TRBD1|TRBJ2-5|TRBV29-1
TGCAGCGTTGAAGGACAGGGGGGCCAAGAGACCCAGTACTTC
CSVEGQGGQETQYF
>many|TRBD2|TRBJ2-1|TRBV7-2
TGTGCCAGCAGCTTAGGGCTAGCGGGAGGGTACAATGAGCAGTTCTTC
CASSLGLAGGYNEQFF
>.|TRBD2|TRBJ2-1|TRBV11-1
TGTGCCAGCAGCCCTATGACTAGCAGCAATGAGCAGTTCTTC
CASSPMTSSNEQFF
>.|.|TRBJ2-3|TRBV12-3/TRBV12-4
TGTGCCAGCACCCTATCGGCGGGCACAGATACGCAGTATTTT
CASTLSAGTDTQYF
>many|TRBD2|TRBJ2-1|TRBV12-3/TRBV12-4
TGTGCCAGCAGTCCACAAGCGGGGGGGATCTACAATGAGCAGTTCTTC
CASSPQAGGIYNEQFF
>.|.|TRBJ2-7|TRBV7-9
TGTGCCAGCAGCCGGGGACCCGGGGTGGAGCAGTACTTC
CASSRGPGVEQYF
>many|TRBD2|TRBJ2-2|TRBV12-3/TRBV12-4
TGTGCCAGCACCCCCCCGGCTAGCGGGAGCGGGGAGCTGTTTTTT
CASTPPASGSGELFF
>.|.|TRBJ1-1|TRBV30
TGTGCCTGGAGGCTAGGTTACCTTATGAACACTGAAGCTTTCTTT
CAWRLGYLMNTEAFF
>.|.|TRBJ1-2|TRBV7-8
TGTGCCAGCAGCTTAGACGGACAGTCCACCGTTCGATATGGCTACACCTTC
CASSLDGQSTVRYGYTF
>.|TRBD2|TRBJ2-5|TRBV5-4
TGTGCCAGCAGCTCGTGTGGGACTAGCGGGAGAGTAGCAGAGACCCAGTACTTC
CASSSCGTSGRVAETQYF
>medium-sized|TRBD1|TRBJ1-2|TRBV6-1
TGTGCCAGCAGTCCGACAGGGAGCTCCTATGGCTACACCTTC
CASSPTGSSYGYTF
>many|.|TRBJ2-1|TRBV9
TGTGCCAGCAGCGTGGGGTACAATGAGCAGTTCTTC
CASSVGYNEQFF
>.|.|TRBJ2-1|TRBV7-8
TGTGCCAGCAGCTTACGAGTAAGACCAAATGAGCAGTTCTTC
CASSLRVRPNEQFF
>.|.|TRBJ1-6|TRBV30
TGTGCCCTGAGTAGGGGCTCACCCCTCCACTTT
CALSRGSPLHF
>.|.|TRBJ1-5|TRBV2
TGTGCCAGCAGTGACAACAGGGTGGGTCAGCCGCCGCATTTT
CASSDNRVGQPPHF
>many|.|TRBJ2-7|TRBV13
TGTGCCAGCAGCTCCGCCCGGGTACCCCACGAGCAGTACTTC
CASSSARVPHEQYF
>many|.|TRBJ2-4|TRBV11-3
TGTGCCAGCAGCTTAGATCGGATAGGACTAGCCAAAAACATTCAGTACTTC
CASSLDRIGLAKNIQYF
>few|.|TRBJ2-7|TRBV27
TGTGCCAGCAGTTTATCGGGGGCCTACGAGCAGTACTTC
CASSLSGAYEQYF
>many|.|TRBJ2-7|TRBV10-3
TGTGCCACGTGGCCCGATCAGTATGGTTCGTCCTACGAGCAGTACTTC
CATWPDQYGSSYEQYF
>.|.|TRBJ2-7|TRBV18
TGTGCCAGCTCACCCAGCACAGGTGAATACGAGCAGTACTTC
CASSPSTGEYEQYF
>many|.|TRBJ1-1|TRBV5-8
TGTGCCAGCAGCTTGGCCGGCGGGGGCACTGAAGCTTTCTTT
CASSLAGGGTEAFF
>.|TRBD1|TRBJ2-5|TRBV7-6
TGTGCCAGCAGCCGGACAGGGGTCTCGTTGTACCAAGAGACCCAGTACTTC
CASSRTGVSLYQETQYF
>.|TRBD2|TRBJ2-7|TRBV20-1
TGCAGTGCTCTTAAGCGGGAGTTCATCGAGCAGTACTTC
CSALKREFIEQYF
>many|TRBD1|TRBJ2-4|TRBV20-1
TGCAGTACGTTAGGACAGGGGTTGGGAAACATTCAGTACTTC
CSTLGQGLGNIQYF
>.|.|TRBJ1-2|TRBV27
TGTGCCAGCACTCCGGGATTTTCCCGAGGGGTAGTCTATGGCTACAGCTTC
CASTPGFSRGVVYGYSF
>.|.|TRBJ2-3|TRBV28
TGTGCCAACAGTCTCCTGGGGGTGAACGCGCAGTATTTT
CANSLLGVNAQYF
>medium-sized|.|TRBJ1-1|TRBV5-1
TGCGCCAGCACTTCAATAGGGAGAGGGGACACTGAAGCTTTCTTT
CASTSIGRGDTEAFF
>.|.|TRBJ2-5|TRBV7-2
TGTGCCAGCAGCTTTGTGGTAGCAGAAGAGACCCAGTACTTC
CASSFVVAEETQYF
>medium-sized|.|TRBJ2-7|TRBV6-1
TGTGCCGGTCGCCAGGCGAGCTCCTACGAGCAGTACTTC
CAGRQASSYEQYF
>.|.|TRBJ2-6|TRBV19
TGTGCCAGTAAGAGTGTCAACTCTGGTTCCAACGTCCTGACTTTC
CASKSVNSGSNVLTF
>.|TRBD1|TRBJ1-1|TRBV11-3
TGTGCCAGCAGCCGCCGGACAGGGAAGTGGGCTGAAGCTTTCTTT
CASSRRTGKWAEAFF